This T cell receptor beta chain comes out of a study of blood T cell repertoires in COVID-19. V lost 3 bases, J lost 3 bases, and 8 bases stayed unmatched. The CDR3 extends over 15 amino acids. The germline V gene encodes CDR1 MDHEN and CDR2 SYDVKM. Some clones are missing from TCRdb's copy, which holds only in-frame ones; the method was immunoSEQ multiplex PCR. The sample holds around 100,000 clones; about 90% are singletons and the top ten take approximately 7%. V and J are TRBV28 and TRBJ2-7, with 7 bases aligning to TRBD1. Material for sequencing was peripheral blood. The sequence was obtained from a man younger than 40 in a cohort sampled during active COVID-19. The CDR3 loop reads CASSFRGQENYEQYF. For the CDR3, the DNA is TGTGCCAGCAGTTTCCGCGGACAGGAAAACTACGAGCAGTACTTC.